These 6 T cell receptor beta chains were sequenced from one sample in a study of cytomegalovirus exposure and HLA in healthy donors. PCR involved 60 Vbeta and 13 Jbeta primers. The method was immunoSEQ multiplex PCR; TCRdb's version includes in-frame clones alone and lacks a portion of them. The data hold approximately 120,000 clones, with over 65% observed a single time. The sequenced sample was PBMCs. These receptor sequences come from a female donor in good health and CMV-seronegative.

V usage is TRBV10-2 and J usage is TRBJ2-7; 7 nucleotides agree with TRBD1. This CDR3 contains 13 residues. CDR1 WSHSY and CDR2 SAAADI come from the germline V gene. The junction had 3 bases not matched to a gene; V was cut back by 4 bases and J by 3 bases. The CDR3 here is CASSVGGGYEQYF. In nucleotides, the CDR3 is TGCGCCAGCAGTGTAGGGGGCGGCTACGAGCAGTACTTC.

This clone was counted only a few times. The CDR3 sequence: CASTREGVGYGYGYTF. Written as DNA, the CDR3 is TGTGCCAGCACCCGAGAGGGGGTAGGGTACGGCTATGGCTACACCTTC. The chain employs TRBV5-8 and TRBJ1-2; tentative D call: TRBD1 (6 bases). The CDR3 contains 16 residues. Germline assignment: CDR1 SGHTS and CDR2 YDEGEE. The ends were cut back, 6 bases at V and 4 bases at J, with 22 bases in the middle.

This clone was observed a single time. This chain joins TRBV15 and TRBJ2-1; D perhaps matches TRBD2 (6 bases). The CDR3 is 17 residues long. Looked up from germline, CDR1 is LNHNV and CDR2 is YYDKDF (reference sequence). V gave up 2 bases and J gave up 7 bases, with 21 bases separating them. CDR3 in amino acids: CATSRSIPGLGRNEQFF. The CDR3 nucleotides read TGTGCCACCAGCAGATCAATACCGGGACTGGGGCGGAATGAGCAGTTCTTC.

The chain employs TRBV30 and TRBJ2-2, with D perhaps TRBD1 (5 bases). V was clipped by 2 bases and J by 7 bases, with 8 bases between them. Per germline, CDR1 GTSNPN and CDR2 SVGIG (reference sequence). This CDR3 is 12 amino acids long. CDR3 sequence: CAWSRGLGELFF. The DNA for the CDR3 is TGTGCCTGGAGTAGGGGCCTCGGGGAGCTGTTTTTT.

The J gene is TRBJ1-5, the V gene TRBV30, with D tentatively TRBD1 (5 bases). The ends were cut back, 2 bases at V and 5 bases at J, with 13 bases in the middle. In germline, CDR1 is GTSNPN, CDR2 SVGIG (reference sequence). The CDR3 is 14 residues long. In DNA form, the CDR3 reads TGTGCCTGGAGTACGAAGCAGGGCGATCAGCCCCAGCATTTT. Amino acid sequence: CAWSTKQGDQPQHF.

V usage is TRBV5-6 and J usage is TRBJ2-5; the D gene is possibly TRBD1 (5 bases). There are 13 residues in the CDR3. Trimming pared 1 base from V and 5 bases from J, leaving 9 bases between. The germline V gene has CDR1 SGHDT and CDR2 YYEEEE. Written as DNA, the CDR3 is TGTGCCAGCAGCTTGACAGGTCGCGAGACCCAGTACTTC. Its protein is CASSLTGRETQYF.